These 23 T cell receptor beta chains were sequenced from one sample in a study of T cell changes during pregnancy in multiple sclerosis. Method: immunoSEQ multiplex PCR; TCRdb's copy keeps in-frame clones and lacks some. The sample has about 40,000 clones, 85% to 95% seen once. Sample: CD4+ T cells from peripheral blood mononuclear cells, taken before pregnancy. The receptors shown here come from a female donor with multiple sclerosis, enrolled in a pregnancy study.

The chain has TRBV2 and TRBJ2-7; 9 bases line up with TRBD2. The CDR3 totals 15 residues. J lost 7 bases, V lost 7 bases, and 14 bases had no gene match. CDR1 is SNHLY, CDR2 FYNNEI, per germline. CDR3 nucleotide sequence: TGTGCCAGCAATCCGGGGCGCGGGAGGGCCGGTGAGCAGTACTTC. Amino acid sequence: CASNPGRGRAGEQYF.

The chain carries TRBV27 and TRBJ2-1; tentative D call: TRBD1 (6 bases). Trimming took 6 bases from V and 7 from J, leaving 19 bases between them. The germline CDR1 and CDR2 sequences are MNHEY and SMNVEV (reference sequence). The CDR3 covers 15 residues. The CDR3 region has the DNA TGTGCCAGCAGCTGCTCGCCGGGACACCAAAATGAGCAGTTCTTC. It codes for CASSCSPGHQNEQFF.

The chain has TRBV6-5 and TRBJ2-7; TRBD1 aligns across 7 bases. J gave up 6 bases and V 6 bases, and 11 bases lay outside the gene matches. The CDR3 is 14 residues long. Per the germline V gene, CDR1 is MNHEY and CDR2 is SVGAGI. The CDR3 here is CASRLDRVKGEQYF. The CDR3 DNA is TGTGCCAGCAGACTCGACAGGGTGAAGGGCGAGCAGTACTTC.

The chain links TRBV18 to TRBJ2-1, with TRBD1 matching over 9 bases. The CDR3 totals 15 residues. Germline-derived CDR1 and CDR2 are KGHSH and LQKENI. V lost 4 bases, J lost 9 bases, and 10 bases stayed unmatched. In DNA, the CDR3 is TGTGCCAGCTCACTATCACTAACAGGGGGCAGTGAGCAGTTCTTC. This translates into CASSLSLTGGSEQFF.

The chain uses TRBV29-1 and TRBJ2-2; 7 nucleotides line up with TRBD2. Trimming took 6 bases from V and 2 from J; bases not matched to a gene: 9. The germline V gene has CDR1 SQVTM and CDR2 ANQGSEA. CDR3 length equals 15 residues. The CDR3 sequence: CSVASSGSNTGELFF. CDR3 nucleotide sequence: TGCAGCGTGGCTTCTAGCGGATCCAACACCGGGGAGCTGTTTTTT.

Note on this clone: At one end, the junction sequence differs from germline, possibly due to a read error. V is TRBV7-7 and J is TRBJ2-2; tentatively, D is TRBD1 (6 bases). Per the germline V gene, CDR1 is SSHAT and CDR2 is FNYEAQ (reference sequence). The CDR3 length is 14 residues. This CDR3 reads CASSHKQGTGELFF. CDR3 nucleotides: TGTGCTAGCAGCCACAAACAGGGTACCGGGGAGCTGTTTTTT. Filled out from reference TRBV7-7 and TRBJ2-2, the complete variable domain reads GAGVSQSPRYKVTKRGQDVTLRCDPISSHATLYWYQQALGQGPEFLTYFNYEAQPDKSGLPSDRFSAERPEGSISTLTIQRTEQRDSAMYRCASSHKQGTGELFFGEGSRLTVL.

The V gene is TRBV7-8, the J gene TRBJ2-7; 12 nucleotides align to TRBD2. Germline V lookup: CDR1 SGHVS, CDR2 FQNEAQ. V dropped 5 bases and J dropped 0; count of bases not matched to a gene: 14. This CDR3 contains 19 residues. CDR3 sequence (DNA): TGTGCCAGCAGCCAGCGCGGGCCTAGCGGGAGGGCTCACTCCTACGAGCAGTACTTC. Protein: CASSQRGPSGRAHSYEQYF.

The genes are TRBV28 and TRBJ2-1, with 9 bases matching TRBD1. The CDR3 loop spans 15 amino acids. The germline V gene has CDR1 MDHEN and CDR2 SYDVKM. The trim removed 3 bases at V and 6 bases at J, leaving 6 bases unmatched. CDR3 sequence (DNA): TGTGCCAGCAGTTTGGGGGGACAGGGTGGCAATGAGCAGTTCTTC. Encoded protein: CASSLGGQGGNEQFF.

The chain links TRBV18 to TRBJ2-1; D might be TRBD1 (6 bases). V shed 6 bases and J shed 5 bases, with 11 bases lying between them. CDR3 length equals 13 residues. CDR1 is KGHSH, CDR2 LQKENI, per germline. CDR3 sequence reads: CASSPRGDNEQFF. DNA for the CDR3: TGTGCCAGCTCGCCCAGGGGCGACAATGAGCAGTTCTTC.

The rearrangement uses TRBV4-1 and TRBJ2-7; D is perhaps TRBD1 (6 bases). Germline V CDR1 and CDR2: MGHRA, YSYEKL. V was shortened by 4 bases and J by 0 bases, with 13 bases between the two germline ends. CDR3 length equals 15 residues. CDR3 DNA sequence: TGCGCCAGCAGCCCAGGGGCGGGTCCCTCCTACGAGCAGTACTTC. Amino acid sequence: CASSPGAGPSYEQYF.

This sequence joins TRBV28 and TRBJ2-2; TRBD2 agrees at 8 bases. Germline loops: CDR1 MDHEN, CDR2 SYDVKM. Unmatched junction bases numbered 11, after V lost 2 bases and J lost 9 bases. The length of the CDR3 is 16 residues. The CDR3 region has the DNA TGTGCCAGCAGTTTAGGGCTAGCGGGCCCATCCCGGGAGCTGTTTTTT. This translates into CASSLGLAGPSRELFF.

The rearrangement links TRBV4-3 to TRBJ2-5; the match to TRBD1 covers 8 bases. The V segment lost 0 bases and the J segment 2 bases; nucleotides outside the gene matches: 2. This CDR3 has 15 residues. Germline loops: CDR1 LGHNA, CDR2 YSLEER. CDR3 nucleotide sequence: TGCGCCAGCAGCCAAGAGGGACAGGCACAAGAGACCCAGTACTTC. Its translation is CASSQEGQAQETQYF.

The chain combines TRBV6-4 with TRBJ2-2; TRBD2 matches at 11 bases. V was clipped by 6 bases and J by 3 bases; unmatched bases: 3. There are 15 residues in the CDR3. CDR1 MRHNA and CDR2 SNTAGT come from the germline V gene. The CDR3 loop reads CASRVLAGDTGELFF. In DNA, the CDR3 is TGTGCCAGCAGAGTACTAGCGGGGGACACCGGGGAGCTGTTTTTT.

The J gene is TRBJ2-5, the V gene TRBV28; possibly TRBD1 for D (5 bases). Between the trimmed V and J ends, which lost 6 bases and 5 bases, there was a span of 16 bases. CDR3 length equals 14 residues. From germline, CDR1 is MDHEN and CDR2 SYDVKM. The CDR3 DNA reads TGTGCCAGCAGCCCCCTGGGCAGGGTGGAGACCCAGTACTTC. Amino acid sequence: CASSPLGRVETQYF.

The chain carries TRBV19 and TRBJ1-1; TRBD1 agrees at 7 bases. The CDR3 is 13 residues long. The V and J ends lost 6 bases and 0 bases, in that order; junction bases with no gene match: 1. The V gene's germline CDR1 is LNHDA and CDR2 SQIVND (reference sequence). CDR3 residues: CASRGTVNTEAFF. As DNA, the CDR3 is TGTGCCAGTAGAGGGACAGTGAACACTGAAGCTTTCTTT.

The V and J genes are TRBV19 and TRBJ2-2, with 11 bases lining up with TRBD1. The germline V gene encodes CDR1 LNHDA and CDR2 SQIVND (reference sequence). This CDR3 region has 14 residues. Trimming took 7 bases from V and 4 from J; bases not matched to a gene: 2. The CDR3 DNA reads TGTGCCAGTACCGGGACAGGGGGCACCGGGGAGCTGTTTTTT. Its protein is CASTGTGGTGELFF.

This clone was observed once. The chain carries TRBV18 and TRBJ2-3; no clear D gene. This CDR3 spans 12 amino acids. V was shortened by 3 bases and J by 5 bases, with 6 bases between the two germline ends. The V gene's germline CDR1 is KGHSH and CDR2 LQKENI. The CDR3 loop is CASSPLGDTQYF. The CDR3 coding sequence is TGTGCCAGCTCACCCCTAGGAGATACGCAGTATTTT.

The chain is built from TRBV6-6 and TRBJ1-2; D might be TRBD1 (5 bases). V was pared by 6 bases and J by 3 bases, with 11 bases between. Germline CDR1 and CDR2: MNHNY and SVGAGI (reference sequence). The CDR3 totals 13 residues. CDR3 coding DNA: TGTGCCAGCAGGACGGGGGTCGACTATGGCTACACCTTC. Protein: CASRTGVDYGYTF.

The chain employs TRBV18 and TRBJ2-2, with 9 bases lining up with TRBD2. The V and J ends lost 1 base and 5 bases, in that order; junction bases with no gene match: 5. The CDR3 is 16 amino acids. CDR1 is KGHSH and CDR2 is LQKENI in the germline V gene. The CDR3 DNA reads as TGTGCCAGCTCACCACTTGGGACTAGCACTACCGGGGAGCTGTTTTTT. This codes for CASSPLGTSTTGELFF.

The CDR3 here is CASRDDSYGYTF. The CDR3 region has the DNA TGTGCCAGCAGGGATGACAGTTATGGCTACACCTTC. The genes are TRBV2 and TRBJ1-2, with D perhaps matching TRBD1 (5 bases). The CDR3 contains 12 residues. V was trimmed by 6 bases and J by 5 bases, leaving 10 bases between them. Germline V gene sequence: CDR1 SNHLY, CDR2 FYNNEI.

The chain combines TRBV7-9 with TRBJ1-2; possibly TRBD1 for D (5 bases). Trimming pared 4 bases from V and 1 base from J, leaving 16 bases between. This CDR3 region has 16 residues. Germline V CDR1 and CDR2: SEHNR, FQNEAQ (reference sequence). CDR3 DNA: TGTGCCAGCAGCTCCAGTGGCAGGGCCGGTAACTATGGCTACACCTTC. Translation: CASSSSGRAGNYGYTF.

This clone was observed a single time. J is TRBJ1-1 and V is TRBV19; a weak D match, TRBD1 (5 bases). Germline V lookup: CDR1 LNHDA, CDR2 SQIVND (reference sequence). The CDR3 has 15 residues. V dropped 0 bases and J dropped 5 bases, with 13 bases sitting between them. The CDR3 bases are TGTGCCAGTAGTATAGATCAGGCAGGGAGGACTGAAGCTTTCTTT. It specifies CASSIDQAGRTEAFF.

V gene TRBV19 combines with J gene TRBJ1-2; TRBD1 agrees at 10 bases. The V segment lost 3 bases and the J segment 5 bases; nucleotides outside the gene matches: 6. There are 15 residues in the CDR3. Germline CDR1 LNHDA, CDR2 SQIVND (reference sequence). The CDR3 coding sequence is TGTGCCAGTAGTATCCCGGACAGGGGGAGGTATGGCTACACCTTC. Residues: CASSIPDRGRYGYTF.